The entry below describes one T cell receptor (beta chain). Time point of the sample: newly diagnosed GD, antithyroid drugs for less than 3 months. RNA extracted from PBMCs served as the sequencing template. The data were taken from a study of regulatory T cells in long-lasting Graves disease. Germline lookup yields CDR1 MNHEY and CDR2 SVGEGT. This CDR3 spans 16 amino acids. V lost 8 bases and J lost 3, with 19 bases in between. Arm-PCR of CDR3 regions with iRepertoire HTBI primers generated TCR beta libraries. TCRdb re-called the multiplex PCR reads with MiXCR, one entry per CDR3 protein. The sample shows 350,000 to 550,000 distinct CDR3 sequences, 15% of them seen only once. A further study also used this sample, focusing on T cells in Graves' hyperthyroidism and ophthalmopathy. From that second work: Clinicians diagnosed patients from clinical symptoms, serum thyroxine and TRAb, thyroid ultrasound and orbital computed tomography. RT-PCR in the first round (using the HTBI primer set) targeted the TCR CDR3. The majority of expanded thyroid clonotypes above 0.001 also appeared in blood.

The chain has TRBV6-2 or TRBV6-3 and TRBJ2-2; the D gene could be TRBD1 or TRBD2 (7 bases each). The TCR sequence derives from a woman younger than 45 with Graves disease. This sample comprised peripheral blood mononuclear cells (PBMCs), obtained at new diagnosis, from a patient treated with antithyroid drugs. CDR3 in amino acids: CASGGGGQTDTGELFF. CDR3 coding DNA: TGTGCCAGCGGTGGGGGGGGACAGACGGACACCGGGGAGCTGTTTTTT.